Shown below are 27 T cell receptor beta chains from a single sample sequenced in a study of blood T cell repertoires in COVID-19. Only in-frame clones appear in the TCRdb table, and some are missing; sequencing was by immunoSEQ multiplex PCR. This table has approximately 100,000 clones, approximately 88% appearing once. The sample was peripheral blood. The receptors originated from a woman aged 55-69 years with acute or convalescent COVID-19.

This clone was picked up a small number of times. V is TRBV4-1 and J is TRBJ1-5; D possibly corresponds to TRBD1 (6 bases). This CDR3 spans 14 amino acids. Germline V CDR1 and CDR2: MGHRA, YSYEKL. The V and J ends lost 2 bases and 4 bases respectively, with 9 bases between them. CDR3 sequence (DNA): TGCGCCAGCAGCCAATTGGGGGCGAATCAGCCCCAGCATTTT. This codes for CASSQLGANQPQHF.

The chain joins TRBV7-6 to TRBJ2-5, with 11 bases that match TRBD1. CDR1 is SGHVS, CDR2 FNYEAQ, per germline. This CDR3 has 16 residues. J was trimmed by 4 bases and V by 3 bases; bases with no gene match: 7. In nucleotides, the CDR3 is TGTGCCAGCAGCTTGGCCCGGGACAGGGGGGGAGAGACCCAGTACTTC. Translated: CASSLARDRGGETQYF.

The gene calls are TRBV5-1 and TRBJ2-7, with 12 bases matching TRBD1. J was trimmed by 3 bases and V by 5 bases; bases with no gene match: 15. Germline CDR1 is SGHRS and CDR2 is YFSETQ. This CDR3 has 18 residues. Here the CDR3 reads CASRTGPGQGAAGYEQYF. Here the CDR3 DNA reads TGCGCCAGCAGGACGGGTCCGGGACAGGGGGCAGCGGGCTACGAGCAGTACTTC.

J is TRBJ1-2 and V is TRBV5-4, with TRBD1 matching over 10 bases. This CDR3 is built from 14 residues. From germline, CDR1 is SGHNT and CDR2 YYREEE (reference sequence). V lost 3 bases and J lost 2; bases outside the gene matches: 1. The CDR3 DNA follows: TGTGCCAGCAGCTGGGGACAGGGGAACTATGGCTACACCTTC. It is translated as CASSWGQGNYGYTF.

The chain uses TRBV15 and TRBJ1-5; weak D call: TRBD1 (6 bases). The germline CDR1 and CDR2 sequences are LNHNV and YYDKDF (reference sequence). CDR3 length equals 16 residues. Trimming removed 6 bases from V and 7 bases from J, with 22 bases in between. CDR3 sequence reads: CATSGYAGGEGQPQHF. In DNA form, the CDR3 reads TGTGCCACCAGTGGGTATGCGGGGGGCGAAGGACAGCCCCAGCATTTT. Using reference TRBV15 and TRBJ1-5 for the parts outside the CDR3, the full variable domain is DAMVIQNPRYQVTQFGKPVTLSCSQTLNHNVMYWYQQKSSQAPKLLFHYYDKDFNNEADTPDNFQSRRPNTSFCFLDIRSPGLGDTAMYLCATSGYAGGEGQPQHFGDGTRLSIL.

The chain is built from TRBV10-3 and TRBJ1-4, with 9 nucleotides matching TRBD1. CDR1 ENHRY and CDR2 SYGVKD come from the germline V gene. The CDR3 has 16 amino acids. J gave up 6 bases and V 3 bases, and 8 bases lay outside the gene matches. The CDR3 region has the DNA TGTGCCATCAGTGACCCCGCGGGACAGGGACATGAAAAACTGTTTTTT. It is translated as CAISDPAGQGHEKLFF.

The V and J genes are TRBV11-1 and TRBJ1-2; 9 positions agree with TRBD1. The V segment lost 8 bases and the J segment 14 bases; nucleotides outside the gene matches: 12. The CDR3 extends over 12 amino acids. In germline, CDR1 is SGHAT, CDR2 FQDESV (reference sequence). The CDR3, as DNA: TGTGCCAGCGGCGGGACAGGGCTGCCCTTAACCTTC. This translates into CASGGTGLPLTF.

The chain combines TRBV6-5 with TRBJ2-7; a weak D match, TRBD2 (7 bases). V was trimmed by 6 bases and J by 6 bases, leaving 21 bases between them. Germline CDR1 MNHEY, CDR2 SVGAGI. There are 15 residues in the CDR3. The CDR3 loop reads CASRATGGRSREQYF. For the CDR3, the DNA is TGTGCCAGCAGGGCAACCGGGGGGCGGTCTCGCGAGCAGTACTTC.

This clone showed up just once. The gene calls are TRBV7-3 and TRBJ1-4; tentatively, D is TRBD1 (5 bases). In germline, CDR1 is SGHTA, CDR2 FQGTGA. The CDR3 spans 15 residues. V shed 2 bases and J shed 3 bases, with 10 bases lying between them. The CDR3 bases are TGTGCCAGCAGCTTAGCCTCGGGGGCTAATGAAAAACTGTTTTTT. Its protein is CASSLASGANEKLFF.

This chain links TRBV4-1 with TRBJ1-2, with D unclear. V was trimmed by 4 bases and J by 8 bases, leaving 20 bases between them. CDR3 length: 15 amino acids. Per germline, CDR1 MGHRA and CDR2 YSYEKL. The CDR3 nucleotides read TGCGCCAGCAGCCGAATTGACACGGTCGGGAGAGGCTACACCTTC. Translation: CASSRIDTVGRGYTF.

CDR3 sequence: CASSGQGSGEQFF. CDR3 coding DNA: TGTGCCAGCAGTGGACAGGGGAGCGGTGAGCAGTTCTTC. The rearrangement uses TRBV28 and TRBJ2-1, with 9 bases that match TRBD1. The CDR3 is made up of 13 amino acids. Germline CDR1 reads MDHEN; CDR2 reads SYDVKM. V gave up 5 bases and J gave up 9 bases; unmatched junction bases: 5.

The chain combines TRBV7-6 with TRBJ1-1, with a tentative D call TRBD1 (5 bases). The CDR3 has 15 residues. Trimming took 5 bases from V and 0 from J, leaving 13 bases between them. The germline gives CDR1 SGHVS, CDR2 FNYEAQ. Here the CDR3 reads CASSPRAGLNTEAFF. CDR3 coding DNA: TGTGCCAGCAGCCCCAGGGCAGGGTTGAACACTGAAGCTTTCTTT.

The rearrangement links TRBV19 to TRBJ2-1; TRBD1 agrees at 8 bases. This CDR3 contains 15 residues. The germline gives CDR1 LNHDA, CDR2 SQIVND (reference sequence). V was clipped by 7 bases and J by 8 bases; unmatched bases: 13. CDR3 sequence reads: CASIRRGRGLDEQFF. In DNA form, the CDR3 reads TGTGCCAGTATTAGGAGGGGCAGGGGGCTCGATGAGCAGTTCTTC.

The chain combines TRBV29-1 with TRBJ1-2, with a possible D match to TRBD1 (5 bases). The CDR3 consists of 15 residues. From germline, CDR1 is SQVTM and CDR2 ANQGSEA. V dropped 4 bases and J dropped 4 bases, with 19 bases sitting between them. The chain's CDR3 is CSVGGGYRTTYGYTF. The CDR3 DNA follows: TGCAGCGTTGGCGGGGGATACAGGACCACCTATGGCTACACCTTC.

The V gene is TRBV28, the J gene TRBJ1-4; no clear D gene. Germline CDR1 reads MDHEN; CDR2 reads SYDVKM. V lost 3 bases, J lost 7 bases, and 6 bases lay in between. The CDR3 contains 12 residues. The CDR3 sequence: CASSFVSEKLFF. CDR3 DNA: TGTGCCAGCAGTTTCGTCAGTGAAAAACTGTTTTTT.

By share, this clone counts as medium-sized. The chain has TRBV5-1 and TRBJ2-2; D is unresolved. V lost 0 bases to trimming and J lost 1 base, with 13 bases between them. The CDR3 totals 17 residues. Germline V CDR1 and CDR2: SGHRS, YFSETQ. The CDR3 sequence: CASSLVLNRENTGELFF. DNA of the CDR3: TGCGCCAGCAGCTTGGTGTTAAACAGAGAGAACACCGGGGAGCTGTTTTTT.

The rearrangement joins TRBV11-2 to TRBJ2-7; a weak D match, TRBD2 (5 bases). The CDR3 extends over 13 amino acids. Trimming stripped 7 bases from V and 4 bases from J, with 14 bases between. From germline, CDR1 is SGHAT and CDR2 FQNNGV. CDR3 loop: CASTPGGVYEQYF. CDR3 sequence (DNA): TGTGCCAGCACTCCAGGAGGCGTTTACGAGCAGTACTTC.

The genes are TRBV2 and TRBJ1-2, with unresolved D. This CDR3 contains 11 residues. V was clipped by 4 bases and J by 6 bases, with 6 bases between them. Germline CDR1 is SNHLY and CDR2 is FYNNEI. Written as DNA, the CDR3 is TGTGCCAGCAGTGTTGGAGATGGCTACACCTTC. Protein sequence: CASSVGDGYTF.

The CDR3 region has the DNA TGTGCCAGCAGCCAGAACAGCGGGGGGGCTCCCGGAGAGCAGTTCTTC. The encoded protein is CASSQNSGGAPGEQFF. J is TRBJ2-1 and V is TRBV4-2, with 10 bases that match TRBD2. The germline V gene has CDR1 LGHNA and CDR2 YNFKEQ. CDR3 length: 16 residues. The V segment lost 3 bases and the J segment 10 bases; nucleotides outside the gene matches: 12.

The chain recombines TRBV6-4 with TRBJ1-2; 10 bases are shared with TRBD1. The germline CDR1 and CDR2 sequences are MRHNA and SNTAGT. The CDR3 runs 15 residues. J gave up 7 bases and V 6 bases, and 11 bases lay outside the gene matches. CDR3 region: CASRDQSTGGGGYTF. As DNA, the CDR3 is TGTGCCAGCAGAGACCAATCGACAGGGGGCGGTGGCTACACCTTC.

The chain links TRBV24-1 to TRBJ2-3; TRBD2 matches at 7 bases. Germline CDR1 and CDR2: KGHDR and SFDVKD. The CDR3 loop spans 13 amino acids. V lost 7 bases and J lost 2; bases outside the gene matches: 2. The CDR3 is CATRGTTTDTQYF. CDR3 in DNA: TGTGCCACCAGGGGGACTACCACAGATACGCAGTATTTT.

The chain couples TRBV28 to TRBJ1-3, with 7 nucleotides matching TRBD1. Trimming cost V 4 bases and J 4 bases; bases outside gene matches: 19. Germline V CDR1 and CDR2: MDHEN, SYDVKM. The CDR3 totals 19 residues. The CDR3 reads CASSSLPGQSSLGGNTIYF. In DNA, the CDR3 is TGTGCCAGCAGTTCCCTGCCGGGACAGTCTTCCCTCGGGGGAAACACCATATATTTT. The entire variable domain, with the rest obtained from reference TRBV28 and TRBJ1-3, is as follows: DVKVTQSSRYLVKRTGEKVFLECVQDMDHENMFWYRQDPGLGLRLIYFSYDVKMKEKGDIPEGYSVSREKKERFSLILESASTNQTSMYLCASSSLPGQSSLGGNTIYFGEGSWLTVV.

The chain carries TRBV5-1 and TRBJ2-1; 10 nucleotides line up with TRBD1. Germline V gene sequence: CDR1 SGHRS, CDR2 YFSETQ. The CDR3 covers 14 residues. V gave up 2 bases and J gave up 7 bases; unmatched junction bases: 3. The CDR3 nucleotides are TGCGCCAGCAGCTTAGGGACAGGGGATAATGAGCAGTTCTTC. Its protein is CASSLGTGDNEQFF.

The chain uses TRBV3-1 (or the pseudogene TRBV3-2) and TRBJ1-3; D is possibly TRBD1 (5 bases). The CDR3 is 15 amino acids. The germline gives CDR1 LGHDT, CDR2 YNNKEL (reference sequence). The germline V and J ends were trimmed by 4 bases and 2 bases, with 12 bases remaining between them. For the CDR3, the DNA is TGTGCCAGCAGCCCCGACAGTTCCGCTGGAAACACCATATATTTT. Translated: CASSPDSSAGNTIYF.

The rearrangement links TRBV18 to TRBJ1-3, with D possibly TRBD1 on 6 matching bases. V was shortened by 1 base and J by 0 bases, with 10 bases between the two germline ends. This CDR3 region has 16 residues. CDR1 is KGHSH and CDR2 is LQKENI in the germline V gene. The CDR3, as DNA: TGTGCCAGCTCACCACGGGGGCAGGCCTCTGGAAACACCATATATTTT. Translated, it gives CASSPRGQASGNTIYF.

This rearrangement joins TRBV7-2 to TRBJ2-3, with D perhaps matching TRBD2 (6 bases). V lost 0 bases, J lost 5 bases, and 15 bases lay in between. The CDR3 loop spans 16 amino acids. Germline CDR1 and CDR2: SGHTA and FQGNSA. The CDR3 loop reads CASSLALTRRRDTQYF. CDR3 DNA sequence: TGTGCCAGCAGCTTAGCGCTGACTAGGAGGAGAGATACGCAGTATTTT.

The J gene is TRBJ1-1, the V gene TRBV15; possibly TRBD1 for D (6 bases). With 0 bases removed from V and 2 bases from J, the gap between germline ends came to 13 bases. The CDR3 runs to 16 residues. The germline gives CDR1 LNHNV, CDR2 YYDKDF (reference sequence). DNA of the CDR3: TGTGCCACCAGCAGAGAGAGTCCAGGGGTTAACACTGAAGCTTTCTTT. It yields the protein CATSRESPGVNTEAFF.